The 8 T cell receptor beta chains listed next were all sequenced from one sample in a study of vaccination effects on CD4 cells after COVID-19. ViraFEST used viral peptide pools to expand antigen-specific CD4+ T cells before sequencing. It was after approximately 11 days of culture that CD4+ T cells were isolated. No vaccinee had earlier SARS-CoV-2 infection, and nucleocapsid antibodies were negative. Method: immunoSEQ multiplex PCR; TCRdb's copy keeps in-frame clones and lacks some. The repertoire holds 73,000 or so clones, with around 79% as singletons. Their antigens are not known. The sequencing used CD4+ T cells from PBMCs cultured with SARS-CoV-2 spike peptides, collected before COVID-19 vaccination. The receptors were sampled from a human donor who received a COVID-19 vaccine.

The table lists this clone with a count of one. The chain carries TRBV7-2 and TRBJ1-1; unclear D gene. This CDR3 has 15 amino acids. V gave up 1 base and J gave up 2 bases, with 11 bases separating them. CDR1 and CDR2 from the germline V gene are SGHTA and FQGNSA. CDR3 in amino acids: CASSLVHLSNTEAFF. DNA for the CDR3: TGTGCCAGCAGCTTAGTGCATCTGAGTAACACTGAAGCTTTCTTT.

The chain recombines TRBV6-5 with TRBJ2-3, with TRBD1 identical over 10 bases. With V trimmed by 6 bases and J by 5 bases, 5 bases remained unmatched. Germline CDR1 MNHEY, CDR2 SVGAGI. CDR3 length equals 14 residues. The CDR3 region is CASRRQGAVDTQYF. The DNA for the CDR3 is TGTGCCAGCAGACGACAGGGGGCGGTAGATACGCAGTATTTT.

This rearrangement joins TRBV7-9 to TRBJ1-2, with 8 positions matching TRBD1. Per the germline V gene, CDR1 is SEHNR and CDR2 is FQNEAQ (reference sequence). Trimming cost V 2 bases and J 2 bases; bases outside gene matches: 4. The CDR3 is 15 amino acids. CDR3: CASSLQGAENYGYTF. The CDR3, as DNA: TGTGCCAGCAGCTTACAGGGGGCGGAGAACTATGGCTACACCTTC.

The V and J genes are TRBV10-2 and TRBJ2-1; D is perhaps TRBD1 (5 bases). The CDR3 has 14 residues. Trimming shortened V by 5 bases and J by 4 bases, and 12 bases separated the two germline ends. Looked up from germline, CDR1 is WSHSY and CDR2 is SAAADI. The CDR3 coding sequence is TGCGCCAGCAGTCAGGGTACCGTATACAATGAGCAGTTCTTC. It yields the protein CASSQGTVYNEQFF.

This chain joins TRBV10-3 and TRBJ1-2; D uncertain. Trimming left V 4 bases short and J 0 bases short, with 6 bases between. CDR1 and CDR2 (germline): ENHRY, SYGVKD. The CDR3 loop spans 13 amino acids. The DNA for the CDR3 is TGTGCCATCAGTGCGGTATCTAACTATGGCTACACCTTC. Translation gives CAISAVSNYGYTF.

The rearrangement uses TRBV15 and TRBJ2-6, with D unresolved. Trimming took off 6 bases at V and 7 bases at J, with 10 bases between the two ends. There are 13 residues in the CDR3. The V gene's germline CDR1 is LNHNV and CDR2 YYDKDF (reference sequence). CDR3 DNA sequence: TGTGCCACCAGTCCCGTCCGTGCCAACGTCCTGACTTTC. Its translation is CATSPVRANVLTF.

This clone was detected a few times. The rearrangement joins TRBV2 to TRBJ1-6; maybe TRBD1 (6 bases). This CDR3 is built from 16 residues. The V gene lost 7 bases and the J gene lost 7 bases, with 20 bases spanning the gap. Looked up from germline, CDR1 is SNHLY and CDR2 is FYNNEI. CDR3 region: CASTNFKGGGNSPLHF. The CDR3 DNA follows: TGTGCCAGCACCAATTTTAAGGGGGGTGGGAATTCACCCCTCCACTTT.

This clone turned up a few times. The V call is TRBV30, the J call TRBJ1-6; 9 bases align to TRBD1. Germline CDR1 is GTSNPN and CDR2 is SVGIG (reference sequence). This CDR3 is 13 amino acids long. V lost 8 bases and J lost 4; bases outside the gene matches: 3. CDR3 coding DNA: TGTGCCGGGACAGGGCGTTATAATTCACCCCTCCACTTT. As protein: CAGTGRYNSPLHF.